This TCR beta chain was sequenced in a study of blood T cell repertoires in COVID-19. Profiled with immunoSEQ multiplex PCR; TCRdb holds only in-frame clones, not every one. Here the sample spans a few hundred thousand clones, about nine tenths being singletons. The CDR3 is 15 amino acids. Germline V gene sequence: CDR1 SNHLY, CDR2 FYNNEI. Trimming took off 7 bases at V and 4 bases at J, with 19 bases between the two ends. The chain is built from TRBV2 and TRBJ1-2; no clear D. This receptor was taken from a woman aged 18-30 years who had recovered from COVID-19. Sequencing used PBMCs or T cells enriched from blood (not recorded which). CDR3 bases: TGTGCCAGCAACGCACGCAGCGGTGAACTCTATGGCTACACCTTC. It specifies CASNARSGELYGYTF.